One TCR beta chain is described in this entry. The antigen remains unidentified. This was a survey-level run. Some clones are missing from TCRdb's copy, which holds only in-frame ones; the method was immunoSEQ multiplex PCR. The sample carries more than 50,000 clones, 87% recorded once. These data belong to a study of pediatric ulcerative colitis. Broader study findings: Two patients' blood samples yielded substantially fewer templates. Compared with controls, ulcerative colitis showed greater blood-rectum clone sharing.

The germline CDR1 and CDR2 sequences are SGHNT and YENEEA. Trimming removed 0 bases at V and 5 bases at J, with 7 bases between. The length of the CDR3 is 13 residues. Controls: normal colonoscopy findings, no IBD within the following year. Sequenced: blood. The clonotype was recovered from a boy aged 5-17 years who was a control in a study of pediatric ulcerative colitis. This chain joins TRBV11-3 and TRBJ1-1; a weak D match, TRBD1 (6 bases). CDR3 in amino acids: CASSLEGGTEAFF. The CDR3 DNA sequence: TGTGCCAGCAGCTTAGAAGGGGGGACTGAAGCTTTCTTT.